This is a list of T cell receptor beta chains from one sample in a study of cytomegalovirus exposure and HLA in healthy donors. Data came from immunoSEQ multiplex PCR; TCRdb stores just in-frame clones and leaves some out. The repertoire consists of about 110,000 clones, with about four fifths occurring once and the leading ten covering 1% to 1.5%. The sequencing input was PBMCs. These receptors all come from a man aged 30-40 years in good health and CMV-seronegative. CDR3s include the opening cysteine and the closing phenylalanine or tryptophan. D genes are given only for firm matches. Clone sizes are given selectively: once, few, many, or a class where the clone is expanded.

D	V	J	size	CDR3	DNA
NA	TRBV29-1	TRBJ2-3	NA	CSVDVSDTQYF	TGCAGCGTTGATGTCTCGGATACGCAGTATTTT
TRBD2	TRBV5-4	TRBJ2-1	few	CASSPSGGGFGAGGQEQFF	TGTGCCAGCAGCCCCTCGGGGGGGGGCTTCGGAGCGGGAGGTCAGGAGCAGTTCTTC
TRBD1	TRBV19	TRBJ1-5	NA	CASSGTGGSGNQPQHF	TGTGCCAGTTCCGGGACAGGGGGCTCGGGCAATCAGCCCCAGCATTTT
NA	TRBV9	TRBJ2-2	NA	CASSVGQSYTGELFF	TGTGCCAGCAGCGTAGGACAGTCCTACACCGGGGAGCTGTTTTTT
TRBD1	TRBV5-6	TRBJ2-2	once	CASSPGGMRTGELFF	TGTGCCAGCAGTCCAGGGGGCATGCGAACCGGGGAGCTGTTTTTT
TRBD2	TRBV19	TRBJ2-3	NA	CASSFIAGGPADTQYF	TGTGCCAGTAGTTTCATAGCGGGAGGGCCGGCAGATACGCAGTATTTT
TRBD2	TRBV4-2	TRBJ2-3	NA	CASSQESSGGITDTQYF	TGTGCCAGCAGCCAAGAGTCTAGCGGGGGCATCACAGATACGCAGTATTTT
TRBD2	TRBV4-3	TRBJ2-7	NA	CASSERDRGGEQYF	TGCGCCAGCAGTGAGCGGGACCGGGGCGGCGAGCAGTACTTC
NA	TRBV4-1	TRBJ1-5	NA	CASSQGVFQGNSNQPQHF	TGCGCCAGCAGCCAAGGTGTCTTTCAGGGGAACAGCAATCAGCCCCAGCATTTT
NA	TRBV4-3	TRBJ1-4	NA	CASSQDRARTGEKLFF	TGCGCCAGCAGCCAAGATCGGGCTAGGACGGGGGAAAAACTGTTTTTT
NA	TRBV10-3	TRBJ1-3	NA	CAISESAAGNTIYF	TGTGCCATCAGTGAGTCGGCAGCTGGAAACACCATATATTTT
TRBD2	TRBV5-4	TRBJ2-2	NA	CASSSDLLAGVSGELFF	TGTGCCAGCAGCTCCGACTTACTAGCGGGAGTATCGGGGGAGCTGTTTTTT
TRBD1	TRBV27	TRBJ1-5	NA	CASSLQGASNQPQHF	TGTGCCAGCAGCCTACAGGGGGCTAGCAATCAGCCCCAGCATTTT
TRBD2	TRBV9	TRBJ2-7	NA	CASSMTSGSYEQYF	TGTGCCAGCAGCATGACTAGCGGTTCCTACGAGCAGTACTTC
NA	TRBV7-9	TRBJ2-7	NA	CASSPFSGYEQYF	TGTGCCAGCAGCCCCTTTTCGGGCTACGAGCAGTACTTC
NA	TRBV11-2	TRBJ2-2	once	CASSLNQGTGELFF	TGTGCCAGCAGCTTAAACCAGGGAACCGGGGAGCTGTTTTTT
TRBD1	TRBV27	TRBJ1-4	NA	CASRSYIPGQGAKGDEKLFF	TGTGCCAGCCGAAGTTATATTCCGGGACAGGGCGCTAAAGGGGATGAAAAACTGTTTTTT
TRBD2	TRBV23-1	TRBJ2-7	NA	CASSRVAGGSSSYEQYF	TGCGCCAGCAGTCGGGTAGCGGGAGGATCGAGCTCCTACGAGCAGTACTTC
TRBD2	TRBV9	TRBJ2-3	NA	CASKASGISTDTQYF	TGTGCCAGTAAAGCTAGCGGGATAAGCACAGATACGCAGTATTTT
TRBD2	TRBV28	TRBJ2-3	few	CASWGGTDTQYF	TGTGCCAGCTGGGGGGGTACCGATACGCAGTATTTT
TRBD1	TRBV4-1	TRBJ1-2	NA	CASSQDRTGPNYGYTF	TGCGCCAGCAGCCAAGATAGGACAGGGCCTAACTATGGCTACACCTTC
TRBD2	TRBV6-1	TRBJ2-7	few	CASRLGGVYYEQYF	TGTGCCAGCCGTCTCGGGGGGGTGTACTACGAGCAGTACTTC
NA	TRBV5-4	TRBJ1-4	NA	CASSLGTSLSEKLFF	TGTGCCAGCAGCTTGGGGACATCACTTTCGGAAAAACTGTTTTTT
NA	TRBV9	TRBJ1-4	NA	CASSYGQIQEKLFF	TGTGCCAGCAGCTACGGACAGATCCAAGAAAAACTGTTTTTT
TRBD1	TRBV9	TRBJ1-1	once	CASSFRDRYTEAFF	TGTGCCAGCAGTTTCCGGGACAGATACACTGAAGCTTTCTTT
TRBD2	TRBV7-2	TRBJ2-1	NA	CASTGGGLAINEQFF	TGTGCCAGCACCGGAGGAGGACTAGCGATTAATGAGCAGTTCTTC
TRBD1	TRBV4-3	TRBJ2-7	NA	CASSQGRDSSYEQYF	TGCGCCAGCAGCCAAGGAAGGGACAGCTCCTACGAGCAGTACTTC
NA	TRBV5-1	TRBJ1-3	once	CASGKTAYYINTIYF	TGCGCCAGCGGAAAGACAGCGTATTACATAAACACCATATATTTT
TRBD2	TRBV10-1	TRBJ2-5	NA	CASSDVTSGEETQYF	TGCGCCAGCAGTGATGTGACTAGCGGGGAGGAGACCCAGTACTTC
TRBD2	TRBV27	TRBJ2-2	few	CASSFFGTSGKNTGELFF	TGTGCCAGCAGTTTCTTCGGGACTAGCGGGAAGAACACCGGGGAGCTGTTTTTT
TRBD1	TRBV2	TRBJ1-5	NA	CASRPNRGNQPQHF	TGTGCCAGCAGGCCCAACAGGGGAAATCAGCCCCAGCATTTT
TRBD1	TRBV29-1	TRBJ1-6	NA	CSVDRGAYSPLHF	TGCAGCGTTGACAGGGGGGCTTACTCACCCCTCCACTTT
TRBD1	TRBV6-1	TRBJ1-5	NA	CASGQGRGNQPQHF	TGTGCCAGCGGACAGGGTAGGGGCAATCAGCCCCAGCATTTT
NA	TRBV10-2	TRBJ2-5	NA	CASSVWLQETQYF	TGCGCCAGCAGTGTATGGCTTCAAGAGACCCAGTACTTC
TRBD2	TRBV2	TRBJ2-7	NA	CASSYGGVRYEQYF	TGTGCCAGCAGTTATGGGGGGGTCAGGTACGAGCAGTACTTC
NA	TRBV28	TRBJ1-3	NA	CASSFQGVDSGNTIYF	TGTGCCAGCAGTTTCCAGGGCGTAGATTCTGGAAACACCATATATTTT
NA	TRBV4-3	TRBJ1-1	NA	CASSQEQGRENTEAFF	TGCGCCAGCAGCCAAGAGCAGGGGAGGGAGAACACTGAAGCTTTCTTT
TRBD1	TRBV9	TRBJ2-2	few	CASSEGTGNTGELFF	TGTGCCAGCAGCGAGGGGACAGGGAACACCGGGGAGCTGTTTTTT
NA	TRBV18	TRBJ1-5	NA	CASSPGGLGNQPQHF	TGTGCCAGCTCACCGGGCGGGCTGGGCAATCAGCCCCAGCATTTT
NA	TRBV14	TRBJ2-5	NA	CASSQVYETQYF	TGTGCCAGCAGCCAAGTTTATGAGACCCAGTACTTC
NA	TRBV10-1	TRBJ2-7	NA	CARRTWRAYEQYF	TGCGCCAGACGGACTTGGAGGGCCTACGAGCAGTACTTC
NA	TRBV18	TRBJ1-2	NA	CASSLRTDPNYGYTF	TGTGCCAGCTCACTAAGGACAGATCCCAACTATGGCTACACCTTC
NA	TRBV6-5	TRBJ1-1	NA	CASSYDSRMNTEAFF	TGTGCCAGCAGTTACGACAGCCGAATGAACACTGAAGCTTTCTTT
TRBD1	TRBV5-1	TRBJ1-6	NA	CASRLDRTPYNSPLHF	TGCGCCAGCAGATTGGACAGGACACCCTATAATTCACCCCTCCACTTT
TRBD1	TRBV4-1	TRBJ2-5	NA	CASSDRYGQGAVETQYF	TGCGCCAGCAGCGACAGATACGGACAGGGTGCTGTGGAGACCCAGTACTTC
TRBD1	TRBV9	TRBJ1-1	NA	CASSVGGEGTGAEAFF	TGTGCCAGCAGCGTAGGGGGGGAGGGGACAGGGGCTGAAGCTTTCTTT
NA	TRBV27	TRBJ1-5	few	CASSPFQGRQPQHF	TGTGCCAGCTCGCCCTTCCAGGGTCGGCAGCCCCAGCATTTT
TRBD1	TRBV2	TRBJ2-7	NA	CASSWDREQYF	TGTGCCAGCAGTTGGGACAGGGAGCAGTACTTC
TRBD1	TRBV28	TRBJ1-3	NA	CASSLRRGLGGNTIYF	TGTGCCAGCAGTTTGCGTAGGGGGCTGGGTGGAAACACCATATATTTT
NA	TRBV5-4	TRBJ1-1	NA	CASRRGLIMNTEAFF	TGTGCCAGCCGTCGGGGACTGATAATGAACACTGAAGCTTTCTTT
TRBD1	TRBV9	TRBJ1-2	NA	CASSAHDQGVYGYTF	TGTGCCAGCAGCGCTCATGATCAGGGGGTTTATGGCTACACCTTC
NA	TRBV19	TRBJ2-7	NA	CASSTRQVGEQYF	TGTGCCAGTAGTACCAGACAGGTGGGAGAGCAGTACTTC
TRBD1	TRBV29-1	TRBJ2-7	NA	CSGMGQGIPTQQYF	TGCAGCGGAATGGGACAGGGAATACCTACTCAGCAGTACTTC